The next 7 T cell receptor beta chains were all read from a single sample in a study of T cell responses to AZD1222 COVID-19 vaccine. Data came from immunoSEQ multiplex PCR; TCRdb stores just in-frame clones and leaves some out. Among 140,000 or so clones listed, roughly 90% were seen once. The source was peripheral blood, collected 28 days after the second AZD1222 dose. These receptors were obtained from an adult who received the AZD1222 COVID-19 vaccine.

The gene calls are TRBV9 and TRBJ1-2; weak D call: TRBD1 (6 bases). Looked up from germline, CDR1 is SGDLS and CDR2 is YYNGEE. The CDR3 is 15 amino acids. V was pared by 0 bases and J by 1 base, with 10 bases between. Written as DNA, the CDR3 is TGTGCCAGCAGCGTAGGGGGGGACATTAACTATGGCTACACCTTC. This codes for CASSVGGDINYGYTF. The complete variable domain, with remaining parts taken from reference TRBV9 and TRBJ1-2, reads DSGVTQTPKHLITATGQRVTLRCSPRSGDLSVYWYQQSLDQGLQFLIQYYNGEERAKGNILERFSAQQFPDLHSELNLSSLELGDSALYFCASSVGGDINYGYTFGSGTRLTVV.

V gene TRBV7-3 combines with J gene TRBJ2-1; 9 bases agree with TRBD1. The CDR3 is 15 residues long. CDR1 and CDR2 from the germline V gene are SGHTA and FQGTGA. The J segment lost 9 bases and the V segment lost 5 bases, leaving 11 bases of the junction unmatched. The CDR3: CASSRTGQGNFEQFF. CDR3 nucleotides: TGTGCCAGCAGCCGAACCGGACAGGGGAATTTTGAGCAGTTCTTC.

This sequence joins TRBV7-9 and TRBJ2-1, with D uncertain. Germline lookup yields CDR1 SEHNR and CDR2 FQNEAQ (reference sequence). V gave up 2 bases and J gave up 7 bases, with 6 bases separating them. This CDR3 has 12 amino acids. Written as DNA, the CDR3 is TGTGCCAGCAGCTTACCCCGGAATGAGCAGTTCTTC. Protein sequence: CASSLPRNEQFF.

The CDR3 DNA reads as TGTGCCAGCAGCTTATCTTGGGGGAGCTCCTATAATTCACCCCTCCACTTT. Translated, it gives CASSLSWGSSYNSPLHF. The rearrangement links TRBV7-9 to TRBJ1-6; D may be TRBD1 (5 bases). The CDR3 consists of 17 residues. V was shortened by 2 bases and J by 0 bases, with 11 bases between the two germline ends. The germline V gene has CDR1 SEHNR and CDR2 FQNEAQ (reference sequence). Filled out from reference TRBV7-9 and TRBJ1-6, the complete variable domain reads DTGVSQNPRHKITKRGQNVTFRCDPISEHNRLYWYRQTLGQGPEFLTYFQNEAQLEKSRLLSDRFSAERPKGSFSTLEIQRTEQGDSAMYLCASSLSWGSSYNSPLHFGNGTRLTVT.

The V gene is TRBV7-9, the J gene TRBJ1-1, with no clear D. Per germline, CDR1 SEHNR and CDR2 FQNEAQ (reference sequence). Trimming removed 1 base from V and 8 bases from J, with 8 bases in between. The CDR3 runs 12 residues. The CDR3 reads CASSLGNGEAFF. Written as DNA, the CDR3 is TGTGCCAGCAGCTTAGGGAACGGAGAAGCTTTCTTT.

The chain couples TRBV9 to TRBJ2-3, with TRBD2 matching 9 bases. CDR1 SGDLS and CDR2 YYNGEE come from the germline V gene. After removal of 0 bases from V and 5 bases from J, the junction contained 7 bases not matched to a gene. The CDR3 covers 16 residues. The CDR3 region is CASSVGASGNIDTQYF. The CDR3 DNA follows: TGTGCCAGCAGCGTAGGGGCTAGCGGGAATATAGATACGCAGTATTTT.

This chain uses TRBV7-9 with TRBJ1-4, with 7 bases aligning to TRBD1. The germline V gene encodes CDR1 SEHNR and CDR2 FQNEAQ (reference sequence). This CDR3 is built from 16 residues. V trimming: 4 bases; J trimming: 3 bases; junction bases outside the gene matches: 8. The CDR3 here is CASSSRGGSANEKLFF. CDR3 sequence (DNA): TGTGCCAGCAGCTCCAGGGGGGGATCTGCTAATGAAAAACTGTTTTTT.